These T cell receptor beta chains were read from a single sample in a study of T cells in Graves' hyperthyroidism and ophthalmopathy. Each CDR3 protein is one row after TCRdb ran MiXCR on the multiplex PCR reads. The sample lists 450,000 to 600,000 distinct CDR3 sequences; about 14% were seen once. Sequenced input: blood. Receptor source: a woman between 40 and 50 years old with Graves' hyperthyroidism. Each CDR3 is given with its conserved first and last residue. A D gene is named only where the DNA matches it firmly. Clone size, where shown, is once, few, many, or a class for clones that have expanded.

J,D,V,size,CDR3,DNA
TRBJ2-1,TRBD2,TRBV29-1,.,CSGGLAGGLEQFF,TGCAGCGGGGGACTAGCGGGAGGCCTCGAGCAGTTCTTC
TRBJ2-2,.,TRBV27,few,CASSLFPGRGTGELFF,TGTGCCAGCAGTTTATTCCCGGGGAGAGGCACCGGGGAGCTGTTTTTT
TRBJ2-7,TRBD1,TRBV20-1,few,CSARQGSYEQYF,TGCAGTGCCCGACAGGGGTCCTACGAGCAGTACTTC
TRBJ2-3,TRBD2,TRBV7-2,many,CASSVTSGFTDTQYF,TGTGCCAGCAGCGTAACTAGCGGGTTCACAGATACGCAGTATTTT
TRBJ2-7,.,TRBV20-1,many,CSASLYTQGTSYEQYF,TGCAGTGCTAGCCTCTACACTCAGGGGACCTCATACGAGCAGTACTTC
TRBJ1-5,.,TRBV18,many,CASSNQGNNQPQHF,TGTGCCAGCTCAAACCAGGGAAACAATCAGCCCCAGCATTTT
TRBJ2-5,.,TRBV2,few,CASSERGGTETQYF,TGTGCCAGCAGTGAACGCGGCGGGACGGAGACCCAGTACTTC
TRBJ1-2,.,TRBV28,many,CASSFGGNYGYTF,TGTGCCAGCAGCTTTGGGGGGAACTATGGCTACACCTTC
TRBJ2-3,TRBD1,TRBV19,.,CASSSTGTGGTDTQYF,TGTGCCAGTAGTAGTACAGGGACAGGGGGCACAGATACGCAGTATTTT
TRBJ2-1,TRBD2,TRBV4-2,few,CASSQDSVGLAGGLNEQFF,TGTGCCAGCAGCCAAGATTCTGTGGGTCTAGCGGGAGGCCTAAATGAGCAGTTCTTC
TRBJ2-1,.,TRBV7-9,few,CASSYGTAIYNEQFF,TGTGCCAGCAGCTACGGGACTGCTATCTACAATGAGCAGTTCTTC
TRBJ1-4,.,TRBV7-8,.,CASSVGRTVLNEKLFF,TGTGCCAGCAGCGTCGGACGGACAGTGCTAAATGAAAAACTGTTTTTT
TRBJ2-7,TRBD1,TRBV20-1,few,CSALGQETYEQYF,TGCAGTGCCCTCGGACAGGAAACCTACGAGCAGTACTTC
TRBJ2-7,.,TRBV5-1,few,CASSLEGANEQYF,TGCGCCAGCAGCTTGGAAGGGGCCAACGAGCAGTACTTC
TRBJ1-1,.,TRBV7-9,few,CASSFGASSEAFF,TGTGCCAGCAGCTTTGGGGCGTCATCTGAAGCTTTCTTT
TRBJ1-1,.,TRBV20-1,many,CSACEGSDEAFF,TGCAGTGCTTGCGAGGGGTCTGATGAAGCTTTCTTT
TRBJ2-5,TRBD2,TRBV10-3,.,CAISDGRRETQYF,TGTGCCATCAGTGACGGGAGGAGAGAGACCCAGTACTTC
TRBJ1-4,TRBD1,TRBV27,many,CASSLGGVGEKLFF,TGTGCCAGCAGTCTAGGGGGCGTTGGCGAAAAACTGTTTTTT
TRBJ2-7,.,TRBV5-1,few,CASSHPPAGPTYEQYF,TGTGCCAGCAGCCACCCCCCGGCCGGCCCCACTTACGAGCAGTACTTC
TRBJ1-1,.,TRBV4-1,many,CASSQGSGLGTEAFF,TGCGCCAGCAGCCAAGGGTCAGGCTTGGGCACTGAAGCTTTCTTT
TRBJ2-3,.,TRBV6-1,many,CASSEVDGIPTEDTQYF,TGTGCCAGCAGTGAAGTGGACGGGATCCCTACCGAAGATACGCAGTATTTT
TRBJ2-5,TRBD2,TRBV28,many,CASSPGLGQTQYF,TGTGCCAGCAGTCCCGGACTAGGCCAGACCCAGTACTTC
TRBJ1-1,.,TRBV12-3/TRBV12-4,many,CASSWGVPEAFF,TGTGCCAGCAGTTGGGGAGTCCCTGAAGCTTTCTTT
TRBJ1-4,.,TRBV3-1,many,CASSQDRGANEKLFF,TGTGCCAGCAGCCAAGATCGGGGGGCTAATGAAAAACTGTTTTTT
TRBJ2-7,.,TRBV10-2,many,CASKRDDSYEQYF,TGCGCCAGCAAACGGGACGACTCCTACGAGCAGTACTTC
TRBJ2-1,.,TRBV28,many,CASSLERVISYNEQFF,TGTGCCAGCAGTTTGGAACGGGTGATCTCCTACAATGAGCAGTTCTTC
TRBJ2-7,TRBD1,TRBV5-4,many,CASSAPDRGQNEQYF,TGTGCCAGCAGCGCACCGGACAGGGGACAAAACGAGCAGTACTTC
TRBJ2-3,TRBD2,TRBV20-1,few,CSARRLAGAILSTDTQYF,TGCAGTGCTAGGCGTCTAGCGGGAGCGATCCTTAGCACAGATACGCAGTATTTT
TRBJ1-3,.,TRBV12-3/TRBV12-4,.,CASNLRQGGNTIYF,TGTGCCAGCAACCTAAGGCAGGGGGGAAACACCATATATTTT
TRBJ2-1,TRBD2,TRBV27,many,CASSGRANNEQFF,TGTGCCAGCAGCGGGAGGGCCAACAATGAGCAGTTCTTC
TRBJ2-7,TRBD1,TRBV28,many,CASSSPDDRAINEQYF,TGTGCCAGCAGTTCACCCGACGACAGGGCGATCAACGAGCAGTACTTC
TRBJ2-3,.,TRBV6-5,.,CASSYSTGTADTQYF,TGTGCCAGCAGTTACTCGACAGGAACTGCAGATACGCAGTATTTT
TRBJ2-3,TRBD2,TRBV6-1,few,CASRSGSGTDTQYF,TGTGCCAGCAGGAGCGGGAGTGGCACAGATACGCAGTATTTT
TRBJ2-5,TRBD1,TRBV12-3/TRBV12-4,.,CASSSAGQGRSRETQYF,TGTGCCAGCAGTTCCGCGGGACAGGGGCGGAGTCGGGAGACCCAGTACTTC
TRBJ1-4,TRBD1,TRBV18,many,CASSPDRVGLDRLFF,TGTGCCAGCTCACCCGACAGGGTAGGCTTGGATCGACTGTTTTTT
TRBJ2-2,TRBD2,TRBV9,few,CASSAGLAGSNTGELFF,TGTGCCAGCAGCGCAGGACTAGCGGGATCGAACACCGGGGAGCTGTTTTTT
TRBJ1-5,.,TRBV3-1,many,CASSQDLTSPQHF,TGTGCCAGCAGCCAAGATCTGACCTCTCCCCAGCATTTT
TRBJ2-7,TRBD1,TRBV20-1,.,CSARDMGQEFREQYF,TGCAGTGCTAGAGATATGGGACAGGAATTCCGCGAGCAGTACTTC
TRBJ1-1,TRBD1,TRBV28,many,CASRPSDRANEAFF,TGTGCCAGCAGGCCGAGCGACAGGGCCAACGAAGCTTTCTTT
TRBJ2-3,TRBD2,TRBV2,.,CASSSGLAGPYTDTQYF,TGTGCCAGCAGCTCGGGACTAGCGGGACCTTACACAGATACGCAGTATTTT
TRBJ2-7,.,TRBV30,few,CALSLGVYEQYF,TGTGCCTTATCCCTGGGGGTTTACGAGCAGTACTTC
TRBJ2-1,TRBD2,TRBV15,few,CATSRVLNLAGGPDEQFF,TGTGCCACCAGCAGAGTCCTGAACCTAGCGGGAGGGCCGGATGAGCAGTTCTTC
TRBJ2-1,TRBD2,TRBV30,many,CAWSVEREYNEQFF,TGTGCCTGGAGTGTCGAGCGGGAGTACAATGAGCAGTTCTTC
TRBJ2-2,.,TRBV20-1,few,CSARWTGELFF,TGCAGTGCTAGGTGGACCGGGGAGCTGTTTTTT
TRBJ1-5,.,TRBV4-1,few,CASSQALTGRSNQPQHF,TGCGCCAGCAGCCAAGCCCTAACAGGTCGGAGCAATCAGCCCCAGCATTTT
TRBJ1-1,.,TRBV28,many,CASRRLGAARDTEAFF,TGTGCCAGCAGGCGCCTGGGGGCAGCCCGGGACACTGAAGCTTTCTTT
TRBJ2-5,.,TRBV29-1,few,CSVDFGTETQYF,TGCAGCGTTGATTTTGGGACAGAGACCCAGTACTTC
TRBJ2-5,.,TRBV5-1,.,CASSLDFRQGETQYF,TGCGCCAGCAGCTTGGATTTTAGGCAGGGCGAGACCCAGTACTTC
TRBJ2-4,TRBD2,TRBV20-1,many,CSASPIAGGGSPFQYF,TGCAGTGCTAGCCCCATAGCGGGAGGGGGATCCCCTTTTCAGTACTTC
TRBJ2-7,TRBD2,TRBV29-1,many,CSVEGEGTYEQYF,TGCAGCGTTGAGGGGGAGGGAACCTACGAGCAGTACTTC
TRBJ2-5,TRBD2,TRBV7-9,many,CASSPRGGDRGETQYF,TGTGCCAGCAGCCCCCGGGGGGGAGATAGAGGAGAGACCCAGTACTTC
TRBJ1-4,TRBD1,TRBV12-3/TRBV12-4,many,CASSLGTGNGGEKLFF,TGTGCCAGCAGTTTAGGGACAGGGAATGGAGGTGAAAAACTGTTTTTT
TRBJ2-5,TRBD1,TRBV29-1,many,CSVEALDRIGTQYF,TGCAGCGTTGAAGCCTTGGACAGGATTGGGACCCAGTACTTC
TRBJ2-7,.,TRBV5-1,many,CASSLTGAPNYEQYF,TGCGCCAGCAGCTTGACGGGGGCACCAAATTACGAGCAGTACTTC
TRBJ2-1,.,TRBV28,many,CASTQRRSYNEQFF,TGTGCCAGCACTCAAAGGCGATCCTACAATGAGCAGTTCTTC
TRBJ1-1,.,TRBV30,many,CAWSRGMNTEAFF,TGTGCCTGGAGTCGGGGTATGAACACTGAAGCTTTCTTT
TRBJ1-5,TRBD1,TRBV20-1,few,CSAAEDRVQPQHF,TGCAGTGCGGCAGAGGACAGGGTACAGCCCCAGCATTTT
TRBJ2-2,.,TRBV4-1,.,CASSQPALNTGELFF,TGCGCCAGCAGCCAACCAGCCCTTAACACCGGGGAGCTGTTTTTT
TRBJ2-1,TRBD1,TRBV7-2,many,CASSPPGQGYNEQFF,TGTGCCAGCAGCCCCCCCGGACAGGGCTACAATGAGCAGTTCTTC